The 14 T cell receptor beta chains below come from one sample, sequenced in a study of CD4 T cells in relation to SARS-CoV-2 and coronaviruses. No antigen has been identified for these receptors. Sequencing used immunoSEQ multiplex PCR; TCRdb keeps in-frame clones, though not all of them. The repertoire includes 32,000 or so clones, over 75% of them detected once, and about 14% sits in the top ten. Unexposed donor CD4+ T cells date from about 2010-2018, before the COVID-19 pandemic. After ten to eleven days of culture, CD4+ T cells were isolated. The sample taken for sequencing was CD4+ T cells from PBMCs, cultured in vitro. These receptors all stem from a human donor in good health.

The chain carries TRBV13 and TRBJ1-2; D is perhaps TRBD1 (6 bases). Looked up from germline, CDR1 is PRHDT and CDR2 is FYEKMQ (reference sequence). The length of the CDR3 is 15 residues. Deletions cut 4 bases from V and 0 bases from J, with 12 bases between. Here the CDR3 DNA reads TGTGCCAGCAGCTCAACCGGGACACCTAACTATGGCTACACCTTC. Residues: CASSSTGTPNYGYTF.

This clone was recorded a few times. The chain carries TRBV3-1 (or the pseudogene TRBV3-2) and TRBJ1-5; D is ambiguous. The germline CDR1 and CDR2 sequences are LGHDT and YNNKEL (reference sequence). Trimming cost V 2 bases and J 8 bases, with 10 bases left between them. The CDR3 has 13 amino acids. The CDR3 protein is CASSQSRLEPQHF. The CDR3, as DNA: TGTGCCAGCAGCCAAAGCCGACTGGAGCCCCAGCATTTT.

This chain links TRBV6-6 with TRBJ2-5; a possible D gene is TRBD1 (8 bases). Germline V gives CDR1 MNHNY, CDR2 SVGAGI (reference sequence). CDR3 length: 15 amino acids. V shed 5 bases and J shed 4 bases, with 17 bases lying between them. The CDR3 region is CASSQTGGGGETQYF. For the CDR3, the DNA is TGTGCCAGCAGTCAAACAGGGGGAGGGGGAGAGACCCAGTACTTC.

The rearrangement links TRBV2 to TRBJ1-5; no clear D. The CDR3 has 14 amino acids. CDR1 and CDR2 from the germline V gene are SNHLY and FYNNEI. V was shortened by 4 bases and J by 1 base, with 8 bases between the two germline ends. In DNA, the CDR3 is TGTGCCAGCAGTGCCATAAGGAGCAATCAGCCCCAGCATTTT. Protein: CASSAIRSNQPQHF.

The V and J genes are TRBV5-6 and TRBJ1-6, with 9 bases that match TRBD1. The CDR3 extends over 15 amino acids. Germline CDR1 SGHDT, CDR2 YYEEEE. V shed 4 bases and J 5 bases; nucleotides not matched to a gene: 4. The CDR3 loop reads CASSLWDRDNSPLHF. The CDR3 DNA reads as TGTGCCAGCAGCCTTTGGGACAGGGATAATTCACCCCTCCACTTT.

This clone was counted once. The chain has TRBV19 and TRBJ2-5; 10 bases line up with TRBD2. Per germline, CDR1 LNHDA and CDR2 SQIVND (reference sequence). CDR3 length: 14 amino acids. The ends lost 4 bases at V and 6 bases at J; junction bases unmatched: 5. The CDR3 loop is CASSTASGRQTQYF. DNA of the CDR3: TGTGCCAGTAGTACCGCTAGCGGGAGACAGACCCAGTACTTC.

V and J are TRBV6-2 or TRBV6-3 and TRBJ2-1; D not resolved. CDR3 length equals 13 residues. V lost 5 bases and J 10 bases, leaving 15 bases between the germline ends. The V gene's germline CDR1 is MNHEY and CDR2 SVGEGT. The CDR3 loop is CASSPTQEVEQFF. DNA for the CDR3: TGTGCCAGCAGTCCCACCCAAGAGGTCGAGCAGTTCTTC.

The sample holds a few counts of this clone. CDR3 sequence (DNA): TGTGCCAGCAGTTTAGGCAGGGGTAACACTGAAGCTTTCTTT. It is translated as CASSLGRGNTEAFF. The V gene is TRBV27, the J gene TRBJ1-1, with D possibly matching TRBD1 (6 bases). The V gene lost 2 bases and the J gene lost 2 bases, with 9 bases spanning the gap. This CDR3 contains 14 residues. CDR1 is MNHEY, CDR2 SMNVEV, per germline (reference sequence).

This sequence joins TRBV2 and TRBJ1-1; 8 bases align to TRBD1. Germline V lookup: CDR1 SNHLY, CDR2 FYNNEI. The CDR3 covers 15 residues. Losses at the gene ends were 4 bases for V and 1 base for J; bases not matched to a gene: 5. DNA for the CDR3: TGTGCCAGCAGTGTATGGACAGGGCCGAACACTGAAGCTTTCTTT. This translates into CASSVWTGPNTEAFF.

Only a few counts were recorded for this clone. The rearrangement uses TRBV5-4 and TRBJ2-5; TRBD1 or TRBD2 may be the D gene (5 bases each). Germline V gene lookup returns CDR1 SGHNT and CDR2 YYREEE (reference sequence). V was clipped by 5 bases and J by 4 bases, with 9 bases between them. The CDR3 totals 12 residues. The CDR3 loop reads CASSPGTETQYF. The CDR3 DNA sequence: TGTGCCAGCAGTCCCGGGACAGAGACCCAGTACTTC.

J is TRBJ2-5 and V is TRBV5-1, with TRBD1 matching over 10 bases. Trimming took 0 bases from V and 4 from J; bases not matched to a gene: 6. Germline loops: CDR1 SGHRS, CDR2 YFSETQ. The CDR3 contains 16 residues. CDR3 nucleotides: TGCGCCAGCAGCTTGGCCGGGACAGGGGCCGCAGAGACCCAGTACTTC. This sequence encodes CASSLAGTGAAETQYF.

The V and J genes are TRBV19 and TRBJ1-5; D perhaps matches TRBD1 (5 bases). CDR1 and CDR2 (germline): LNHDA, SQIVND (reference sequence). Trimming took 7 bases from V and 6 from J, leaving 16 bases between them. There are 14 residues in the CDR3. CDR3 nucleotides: TGTGCCAGTAAAGATTCCAGGGTGGCTCAGCCCCAGCATTTT. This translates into CASKDSRVAQPQHF.

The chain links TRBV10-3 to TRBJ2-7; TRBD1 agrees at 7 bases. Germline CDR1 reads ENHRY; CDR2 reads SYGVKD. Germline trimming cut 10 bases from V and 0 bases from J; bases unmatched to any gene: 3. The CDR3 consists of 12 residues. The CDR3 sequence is CATRDSSYEQYF. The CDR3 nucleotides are TGTGCCACCAGGGACAGCTCCTACGAGCAGTACTTC.

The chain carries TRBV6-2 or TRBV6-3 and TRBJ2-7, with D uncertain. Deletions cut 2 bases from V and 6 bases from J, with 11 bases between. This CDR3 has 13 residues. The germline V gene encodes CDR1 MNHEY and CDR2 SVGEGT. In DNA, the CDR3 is TGTGCCAGCAGTTACACCACACCCCCCGAGCAGTACTTC. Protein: CASSYTTPPEQYF.